The 8 T cell receptor beta chains below all came from one sample that was sequenced in a study of T cell responses to AZD1222 COVID-19 vaccine. Assay: immunoSEQ multiplex PCR; the TCRdb copy retains only in-frame clones and omits some. The sample holds roughly 120,000 clones; almost 95% are singletons and the top ten take around 1.6%. Sample: peripheral blood, taken 28 days after the second AZD1222 dose. The receptors originated from an adult who received the AZD1222 COVID-19 vaccine.

The CDR3 protein is CASRNRGDTSTPNTGELFF. CDR3 nucleotides: TGTGCCAGCAGAAACAGAGGGGACACCAGTACCCCGAACACCGGGGAGCTGTTTTTT. This chain joins TRBV28 and TRBJ2-2; possible D gene TRBD1, 6 bases. This CDR3 contains 19 residues. V was trimmed by 6 bases and J by 0 bases, leaving 23 bases between them. Germline V gives CDR1 MDHEN, CDR2 SYDVKM.

The chain recombines TRBV28 with TRBJ2-7; 7 nucleotides agree with TRBD2. The CDR3 totals 16 residues. J gave up 0 bases and V 3 bases, and 8 bases lay outside the gene matches. Germline V gives CDR1 MDHEN, CDR2 SYDVKM. CDR3 residues: CASSFKRGKLSYEQYF. CDR3 bases: TGTGCCAGCAGTTTCAAGCGGGGAAAACTCTCCTACGAGCAGTACTTC.

J is TRBJ2-2 and V is TRBV3-1 (or the pseudogene TRBV3-2); D not resolved. The V end was cut by 1 base, the J end by 4 bases, with 13 bases between. The CDR3 sequence is 16 residues long. Germline V lookup: CDR1 LGHDT, CDR2 YNNKEL (reference sequence). The CDR3 nucleotides are TGTGCCAGCAGCCAAGTGCCAGCGCCGAGCACCGGGGAGCTGTTTTTT. This gives the protein CASSQVPAPSTGELFF.

The J gene is TRBJ1-1, the V gene TRBV7-8, with 7 nucleotides matching TRBD1. Germline V gene data show CDR1 as SGHVS and CDR2 as FQNEAQ. The junction had 2 bases not matched to a gene; V was cut back by 4 bases and J by 0 bases. This CDR3 has 14 amino acids. CDR3 in DNA: TGTGCCAGCAGCTCAGGACAGGTGAACACTGAAGCTTTCTTT. It encodes CASSSGQVNTEAFF.

This chain connects TRBV10-1 to TRBJ2-1, with D possibly matching TRBD1 (5 bases). The CDR3 has 13 residues. The germline V gene has CDR1 WNHNN and CDR2 SYGVQD (reference sequence). The germline V and J ends were trimmed by 4 bases and 5 bases, with 9 bases remaining between them. The CDR3 is CASSVGADNEQFF. CDR3 coding DNA: TGCGCCAGCAGTGTTGGGGCCGACAATGAGCAGTTCTTC.

This clone has only a few counts. The chain couples TRBV27 to TRBJ2-7, with D possibly TRBD2 on 7 matching bases. Germline CDR1 is MNHEY and CDR2 is SMNVEV (reference sequence). The V gene lost 5 bases and the J gene lost 4 bases, with 18 bases spanning the gap. This CDR3 contains 15 residues. The CDR3 reads CASSPLGAGEYEQYF. For the CDR3, the DNA is TGTGCCAGCAGTCCTCTGGGGGCGGGAGAATACGAGCAGTACTTC.

The chain is built from TRBV5-1 and TRBJ1-1; 8 bases fit TRBD1. Germline assignment: CDR1 SGHRS and CDR2 YFSETQ. The V and J ends lost 2 bases and 11 bases, in that order; junction bases with no gene match: 20. The CDR3 has 17 residues. The CDR3 sequence is CASSFHAGGGRFIGAFF. CDR3 nucleotide sequence: TGCGCCAGCAGCTTTCATGCAGGGGGCGGACGGTTTATCGGGGCTTTCTTT.

This rearrangement joins TRBV21-1 to TRBJ1-1. TRBV21-1 constitutes a pseudogene. The CDR3 contains 10 residues. This CDR3 reads CASVVRVAFF. DNA for the CDR3: TGTGCCAGCGTCGTCCGGGTTGCTTTCTTT.